This T cell receptor (beta chain) was recorded in a study of CD8 T cells in Susac syndrome. Regarding the study as a whole: As acknowledged by the study, its TCR sequencing and HLA analysis included a relatively small number of individuals.

Reverse transcription used roughly 0.5 to 1 ug RNA and random hexamers. An immunoSEQ multiplex PCR amplified TCR beta CDR3 over 54 Vbeta and 13 Jbeta. Via MiXCR, TCRdb re-called the immunoSEQ multiplex PCR reads, giving one row per CDR3 protein. Altogether approximately 170,000 distinct CDR3 sequences are present, just over 90% being singletons, with the ten largest covering over 0.11%. From blood CD8+ and CD4+ T cells, the TCR beta chain was sequenced. Negative isolation yielded CD8+ and CD4+ T cells; FACS enriched TEMRA cells. CDR3 length: 15 residues. The germline CDR1 and CDR2 sequences are SGHNT and YYREEE (reference sequence). The V segment lost 1 base and the J segment 1 base; nucleotides outside the gene matches: 3. On this clonotype itself: Its target is not known.

The clonotype originates from a human donor in good health. The material sequenced was CD4+ T cells from PBMCs. The V call is TRBV5-4, the J call TRBJ2-5; 8 bases map to TRBD1. The CDR3: CASSLPGQVQETQYF. CDR3 in DNA: TGTGCCAGCAGCTTGCCGGGACAGGTCCAAGAGACCCAGTACTTC.